The 18 T cell receptor beta chains in this list originate from one sample, sequenced in a study of blood T cell repertoires in COVID-19. Profiling relied on immunoSEQ multiplex PCR, and the TCRdb table lists in-frame clones only, not all of them. Found here are around 160,000 clones, roughly four fifths of them singletons; the top ten hold roughly 8%. The sample was peripheral blood. The source is a human donor with acute or convalescent COVID-19. The donor label of this sample is uncertain.

In its sample, this clone was seen once. The V call is TRBV12-3 or TRBV12-4, the J call TRBJ1-1; no firm D call. CDR3 length equals 13 residues. V gave up 0 bases and J gave up 3 bases, with 5 bases separating them. CDR3 sequence (DNA): TGTGCCAGCAGTTTAGCCTTATACACTGAAGCTTTCTTT. Translated, it gives CASSLALYTEAFF.

The rearrangement links TRBV19 to TRBJ1-1; 9 bases are shared with TRBD1. J lost 6 bases, V lost 3 bases, and 5 bases had no gene match. The CDR3 covers 14 residues. Germline values: CDR1 LNHDA, CDR2 SQIVND (reference sequence). The DNA of the CDR3 is TGTGCCAGTAGTATGGCCAGGGACAGGGCTGAAGCTTTCTTT. Its translation is CASSMARDRAEAFF.

V is TRBV3-1 (or the pseudogene TRBV3-2) and J is TRBJ2-1; perhaps TRBD2 as D (7 bases). The CDR3 is made up of 16 amino acids. Trimming left V 4 bases short and J 4 bases short, with 17 bases between. Germline-derived CDR1 and CDR2 are LGHDT and YNNKEL (reference sequence). The CDR3 nucleotides are TGTGCCAGCAGCCCAGGGTGGAGGGGGGGTTACAATGAGCAGTTCTTC. The encoded protein is CASSPGWRGGYNEQFF.

V is TRBV11-1 and J is TRBJ2-5; no clear D. Germline CDR1 SGHAT, CDR2 FQDESV (reference sequence). The CDR3 runs to 13 residues. Trimming cost V 3 bases and J 7 bases, with 12 bases left between them. The CDR3 bases are TGTGCCAGCAGCTTCGAGACTTCGGGGACCCAGTACTTC. Its protein is CASSFETSGTQYF. Filled out from reference TRBV11-1 and TRBJ2-5, the complete variable domain reads EAEVAQSPRYKITEKSQAVAFWCDPISGHATLYWYRQILGQGPELLVQFQDESVVDDSQLPKDRFSAERLKGVDSTLKIQPAELGDSAMYLCASSFETSGTQYFGPGTRLLVL.

This clone came up a few times. The chain carries TRBV5-1 and TRBJ1-6, with a tentative D call TRBD1 (5 bases). V was cut by 1 base and J by 2 bases, with 10 bases left in between. Germline CDR1 and CDR2: SGHRS and YFSETQ. The CDR3 sequence is 16 residues long. The CDR3 DNA reads as TGCGCCAGCAGCTTGACAGGTGGGGCCTATAATTCACCCCTCCACTTT. This sequence encodes CASSLTGGAYNSPLHF. Drawing the rest from reference TRBV5-1 and TRBJ1-6, the complete variable domain is KAGVTQTPRYLIKTRGQQVTLSCSPISGHRSVSWYQQTPGQGLQFLFEYFSETQRNKGNFPGRFSGRQFSNSRSEMNVSTLELGDSALYLCASSLTGGAYNSPLHFGNGTRLTVT.

The chain combines TRBV15 with TRBJ1-4; 7 positions agree with TRBD1. Trimming cost V 3 bases and J 8 bases; bases outside gene matches: 12. The CDR3 loop spans 16 amino acids. Germline loops: CDR1 LNHNV, CDR2 YYDKDF (reference sequence). The CDR3 DNA reads as TGTGCCACCAGCAGGGTCCTAACAGGGGCCGGGGAAAAACTGTTTTTT. Residues: CATSRVLTGAGEKLFF.

The gene calls are TRBV10-3 and TRBJ1-1, with 7 bases that match TRBD1. The germline V gene has CDR1 ENHRY and CDR2 SYGVKD. The CDR3 spans 13 residues. V trimming: 6 bases; J trimming: 0 bases; junction bases outside the gene matches: 1. The CDR3 here is CAISGQVNTEAFF. Written as DNA, the CDR3 is TGTGCCATCAGCGGACAGGTGAACACTGAAGCTTTCTTT.

This clone was observed once. The chain uses TRBV6-5 and TRBJ1-2; perhaps TRBD1 as D (6 bases). The ends were cut back, 6 bases at V and 7 bases at J, with 12 bases in the middle. CDR3 length: 12 amino acids. Germline V lookup: CDR1 MNHEY, CDR2 SVGAGI. CDR3: CASRAGASGYTF. CDR3 nucleotide sequence: TGTGCCAGCAGAGCGGGGGCGAGTGGCTACACCTTC.

V and J are TRBV12-5 and TRBJ2-2; 10 nucleotides agree with TRBD2. The CDR3 contains 15 residues. Germline V gene sequence: CDR1 LGHNT, CDR2 FRNRAP. V lost 1 base to trimming and J lost 6 bases; unmatched junction nucleotides: 2. The CDR3: CASGLETSGAGELFF. In DNA form, the CDR3 reads TGTGCTAGTGGTTTGGAAACTAGCGGGGCCGGGGAGCTGTTTTTT.

The rearrangement uses TRBV12-5 and TRBJ2-3; a possible D gene is TRBD1 (6 bases). The V gene's germline CDR1 is LGHNT and CDR2 FRNRAP. The CDR3 has 14 residues. Trimming removed 2 bases at V and 5 bases at J, with 11 bases between. DNA of the CDR3: TGTGCTAGTGGTTTGCCACAGGGTTTAGATACGCAGTATTTT. It yields the protein CASGLPQGLDTQYF.

The chain links TRBV23-1 to TRBJ2-3; 7 bases line up with TRBD2. TRBV23-1 is treated as an ORF (open reading frame) with a function not yet certain. Trimming took 1 base from V and 0 from J; bases not matched to a gene: 4. CDR3 size: 16 residues. The CDR3 loop is CASSQCWRGSTDTQYF. The CDR3 nucleotides are TGCGCCAGCAGTCAATGCTGGCGGGGGAGCACAGATACGCAGTATTTT.

The rearrangement uses TRBV2 and TRBJ1-2, with 9 bases identical to TRBD1. The V and J ends lost 8 bases and 4 bases, in that order; junction bases with no gene match: 5. CDR3 size: 13 residues. The germline gives CDR1 SNHLY, CDR2 FYNNEI. The CDR3 sequence: CASWDRDGYGYTF. In DNA form, the CDR3 reads TGTGCCAGCTGGGACAGGGATGGCTATGGCTACACCTTC.

The table lists this clone with a few counts. The chain couples TRBV27 to TRBJ1-2, with 7 bases identical to TRBD1. V trimming: 6 bases; J trimming: 4 bases; junction bases outside the gene matches: 11. CDR1 and CDR2 (germline): MNHEY, SMNVEV (reference sequence). The CDR3 runs to 15 residues. CDR3 amino acids: CASSPDRAGGYGYTF. The CDR3 coding sequence is TGTGCCAGCAGCCCTGACAGGGCCGGAGGCTATGGCTACACCTTC.

In this sample, this clone turned up once. The chain uses TRBV27 and TRBJ2-3, with a tentative D call TRBD2 (5 bases). Germline CDR1 and CDR2: MNHEY and SMNVEV (reference sequence). The V end was cut by 7 bases, the J end by 1 base, with 15 bases between. The CDR3 is 15 residues long. Written as DNA, the CDR3 is TGTGCCAGCACCCCTTCTAGCCAGCGCACAGATACGCAGTATTTT. As protein: CASTPSSQRTDTQYF.

V is TRBV6-5 and J is TRBJ1-2, with 7 bases aligning to TRBD1. The CDR3 length is 14 residues. CDR1 is MNHEY and CDR2 is SVGAGI in the germline V gene. With V trimmed by 8 bases and J by 4 bases, 10 bases remained unmatched. CDR3 loop: CASGDSPIFYGYTF. DNA of the CDR3: TGTGCCAGCGGGGACAGCCCTATTTTCTATGGCTACACCTTC.

The chain recombines TRBV6-1 with TRBJ1-5; TRBD1 might be the D (5 bases). Trimming took 3 bases from V and 3 from J, leaving 9 bases between them. CDR1 and CDR2 (germline): MNHNS, SASEGT. The CDR3 consists of 14 residues. CDR3 nucleotide sequence: TGTGCCAGCAGTGACAGGGTAAACAATCAGCCCCAGCATTTT. This translates into CASSDRVNNQPQHF.

The genes are TRBV5-1 and TRBJ2-2; D not certain. The CDR3 contains 15 residues. CDR1 and CDR2 from the germline V gene are SGHRS and YFSETQ. Trimming shortened V by 2 bases and J by 3 bases, and 11 bases separated the two germline ends. The CDR3 here is CASSFFGPDTGELFF. The CDR3 DNA sequence: TGCGCCAGCAGCTTCTTTGGGCCGGACACCGGGGAGCTGTTTTTT.

The rearrangement links TRBV2 to TRBJ1-1; D gene unclear. This CDR3 has 15 residues. Trimming removed 5 bases from V and 0 bases from J, with 13 bases in between. CDR1 and CDR2 from the germline V gene are SNHLY and FYNNEI. CDR3 in amino acids: CASSPQEAVNTEAFF. The CDR3, as DNA: TGTGCCAGCAGTCCCCAGGAGGCGGTGAACACTGAAGCTTTCTTT.